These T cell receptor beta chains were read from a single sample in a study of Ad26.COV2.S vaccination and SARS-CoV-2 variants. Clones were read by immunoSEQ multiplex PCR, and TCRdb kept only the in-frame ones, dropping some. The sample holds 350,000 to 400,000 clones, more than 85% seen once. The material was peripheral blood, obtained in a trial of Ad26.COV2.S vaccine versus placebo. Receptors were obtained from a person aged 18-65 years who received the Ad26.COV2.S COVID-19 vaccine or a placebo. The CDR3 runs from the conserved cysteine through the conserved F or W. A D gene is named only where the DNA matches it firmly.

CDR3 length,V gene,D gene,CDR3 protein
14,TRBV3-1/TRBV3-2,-,CASSLNNRADGYTF
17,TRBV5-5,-,CASSLGGRPGGGNTIYF
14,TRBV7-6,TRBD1,CASSPPGQGHGYTF
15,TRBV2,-,CASSALDRINEKLFF
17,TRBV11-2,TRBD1,CASSLAGQKGGGTEAFF
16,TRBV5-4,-,CASSFSFIISGDTQYF
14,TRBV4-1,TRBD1,CASSQTGGITEAFF
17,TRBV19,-,CASSIGGTLGALYGYTF
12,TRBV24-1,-,CATSGGVDEQFF
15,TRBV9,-,CASSLRTSMNTEAFF
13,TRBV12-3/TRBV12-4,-,CASSLRGDHGYTF
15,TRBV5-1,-,CASSLNPRATDTQYF
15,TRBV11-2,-,CASSLAGTAGNTIYF
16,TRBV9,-,CASSVLGGTNTGELFF
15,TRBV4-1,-,CASSLFKQAIGELFF
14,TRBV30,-,CAWRRDSPSYEQYF
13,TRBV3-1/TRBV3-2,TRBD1,CASRGQGATEAFF
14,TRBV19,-,CASSIVETAYEAFF
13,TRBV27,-,CASRAGPNTEAFF
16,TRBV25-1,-,CASSEFRGSTNEKLFF
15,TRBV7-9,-,CASIPGGEFQETQYF
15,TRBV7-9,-,CASSPTVVTNEKLFF
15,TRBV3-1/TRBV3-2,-,CASRQGGSSYNGQFF
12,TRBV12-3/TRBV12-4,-,CASTGFGSPLHF
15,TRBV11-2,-,CASSLASKLNTEAFF
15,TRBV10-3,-,CAISAGPSSYNEQFF
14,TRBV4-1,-,CASSRLQGYAEAFF
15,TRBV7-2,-,CASSLGGGAGNEQFF
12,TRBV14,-,CASSPNPVEAFF
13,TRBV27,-,CATKDLQREKLFF
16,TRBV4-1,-,CASSQEKGGGYFEQFF
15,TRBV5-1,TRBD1,CASSLGRGLRNEQFF
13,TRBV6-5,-,CASSYDRSYGYTF
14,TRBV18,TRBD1,CASSPATGDEKLFF
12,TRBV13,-,CASSLGLSPLHF
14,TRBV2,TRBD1,CASNVDRGYQPQHF
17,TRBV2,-,CASNPGTGPATNEKLFF
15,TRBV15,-,CATSGDGENHNEQFF
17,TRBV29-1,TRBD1,CSVEDRTGGTGNYGYTF
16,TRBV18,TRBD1,CASSPPWTGAPYEQYF
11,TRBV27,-,CAGEGNTEAFF
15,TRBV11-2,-,CASTLWTTNTGELFF
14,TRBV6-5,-,CASSPRPPPRGYTF
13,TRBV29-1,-,CSVRKTSSYEQYF
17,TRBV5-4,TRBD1,CASSLGTGGAWDTEAFF
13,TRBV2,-,CASSETGKETQYF